The 24 T cell receptor beta chains listed next were all sequenced from one sample in a study of CD8 T cells in Susac syndrome (dated by TCRdb to between 2019 and 2020). Libraries came from the immunoSEQ multiplex PCR assay. RNA was extracted with the RNeasy kit and about 0.5 to 1 ug was reverse transcribed using random hexamers. The public reads were reanalyzed by TCRdb: fastp trimming at Q25, MiXCR alignment, in-frame beta chains only. Rows are unified per CDR3 protein, each entry keeping the most common DNA and genes. The sample data list tens of thousands of distinct CDR3 sequences, and roughly 94% of these were observed just once. The top ten clones comprise approximately 0.47% of the sample. The material sequenced was CD8+ T cells from PBMCs. The source of these receptors is a human donor with Susac syndrome.

Here the CDR3 DNA reads TGTGCCAGCAGCTTAACAGGAGAGGGGAACTACGAGCAGTACTTC. It translates to CASSLTGEGNYEQYF. The chain combines TRBV13 with TRBJ2-7; D possibly matches TRBD1 or TRBD2 (5 bases each). V dropped 2 bases and J dropped 3 bases, with 14 bases sitting between them. The CDR3 totals 15 residues. Germline assignment: CDR1 PRHDT and CDR2 FYEKMQ (reference sequence).

The chain has TRBV6-2 or TRBV6-3 and TRBJ2-2, with unresolved D. There are 13 residues in the CDR3. CDR1 and CDR2 (germline): MNHEY, SVGEGT. Trimming pared 1 base from V and 5 bases from J, leaving 5 bases between. The CDR3 here is CASSYLGTGELFF. Here the CDR3 DNA reads TGTGCCAGCAGTTACTTGGGGACCGGGGAGCTGTTTTTT.

Written as DNA, the CDR3 is TGTGCCAGCGGGAGGGCCTCCGATACGCAGTATTTT. Translating it yields CASGRASDTQYF. This chain links TRBV27 with TRBJ2-3; 7 bases fit TRBD2. This CDR3 comprises 12 residues. Germline CDR1 is MNHEY and CDR2 is SMNVEV (reference sequence). The ends lost 8 bases at V and 6 bases at J; junction bases unmatched: 5.

The chain links TRBV29-1 to TRBJ1-2; tentatively, D is TRBD1 (5 bases). Germline CDR1 is SQVTM and CDR2 is ANQGSEA. The CDR3 spans 12 residues. The V end was cut by 5 bases, the J end by 3 bases, with 10 bases between. CDR3 nucleotides: TGCAGCGTTTCATCGACAGACTATGGCTACACCTTC. This encodes CSVSSTDYGYTF.

The rearrangement links TRBV24-1 to TRBJ2-5, with TRBD2 identical over 11 bases. The junction had 1 base not matched to a gene; V was cut back by 0 bases and J by 5 bases. The CDR3 has 15 residues. Germline V gene lookup returns CDR1 KGHDR and CDR2 SFDVKD. In DNA, the CDR3 is TGTGCCACCAGTGATTTGGTAGCGGGAGGGGAGACCCAGTACTTC. Translation gives CATSDLVAGGETQYF.

V is TRBV6-6 and J is TRBJ2-5; 7 bases are a match to TRBD2. CDR1 and CDR2 from the germline V gene are MNHNY and SVGAGI (reference sequence). The CDR3 loop spans 15 amino acids. Trimming removed 0 bases from V and 5 bases from J; junction bases left unmatched: 6. CDR3 sequence reads: CASSYSISGIETQYF. DNA for the CDR3: TGTGCCAGCAGTTACTCGATCAGCGGGATCGAGACCCAGTACTTC.

The chain combines TRBV4-3 with TRBJ2-5; possible D gene TRBD1, 6 bases. There are 13 residues in the CDR3. Trimming shortened V by 3 bases and J by 3 bases, and 8 bases separated the two germline ends. CDR1 and CDR2 from the germline V gene are LGHNA and YSLEER. CDR3 region: CASSQGQEETQYF. DNA for the CDR3: TGCGCCAGCAGCCAGGGACAAGAAGAGACCCAGTACTTC.

Only one count was recorded for this clonotype. The CDR3, as DNA: TGCAGTGCCACACTAGCGGGAAGGTCAGATACGCAGTATTTT. Translation: CSATLAGRSDTQYF. The V and J genes are TRBV20-1 and TRBJ2-3; 10 bases fit TRBD2. Losses at the gene ends were 6 bases for V and 4 bases for J; bases not matched to a gene: 7. Germline CDR1 DFQATT, CDR2 SNEGSKA (reference sequence). This CDR3 has 14 residues.

V is TRBV7-9 and J is TRBJ1-3; D is uncertain. V lost 5 bases, J lost 6 bases, and 8 bases lay in between. The CDR3 is made up of 12 amino acids. Germline V gene data show CDR1 as SEHNR and CDR2 as FQNEAQ (reference sequence). CDR3 amino acids: CASSPQTNTIYF. The CDR3 DNA sequence: TGTGCCAGCAGCCCCCAGACAAACACCATATATTTT.

The count of this clonotype is one. J is TRBJ2-3 and V is TRBV13; D is uncertain. The V and J ends lost 4 bases and 6 bases respectively, with 11 bases between them. Germline values: CDR1 PRHDT, CDR2 FYEKMQ (reference sequence). The CDR3 contains 13 residues. The CDR3 DNA is TGTGCCAGCAGCTCTAGAGGCCAGGATACGCAGTATTTT. This gives the protein CASSSRGQDTQYF.

V usage is TRBV29-1 and J usage is TRBJ2-3; no firm D call. The CDR3 has 10 residues. The germline V gene encodes CDR1 SQVTM and CDR2 ANQGSEA. V was pared by 3 bases and J by 6 bases, with 4 bases between. The CDR3 nucleotides read TGCAGCGTTGAGGGTGATACGCAGTATTTT. Amino acids: CSVEGDTQYF.

CDR3 DNA: TGTGCCAGCAGTGGAGGACTACACTACAATGAGCAGTTCTTC. As protein: CASSGGLHYNEQFF. The gene calls are TRBV2 and TRBJ2-1; perhaps TRBD2 as D (6 bases). The CDR3 length is 14 residues. The germline CDR1 and CDR2 sequences are SNHLY and FYNNEI. The V end was cut by 4 bases, the J end by 3 bases, with 10 bases between.

The V and J genes are TRBV7-9 and TRBJ2-4; D is unresolved. V lost 4 bases to trimming and J lost 9 bases, with 10 bases between them. Looked up from germline, CDR1 is SEHNR and CDR2 is FQNEAQ (reference sequence). The CDR3 runs to 12 residues. Here the CDR3 reads CASSSDLGIQYF. CDR3 coding DNA: TGTGCCAGCAGCTCCGACTTGGGCATTCAGTACTTC.

The rearrangement joins TRBV7-6 to TRBJ2-7; 10 bases match TRBD2. With V trimmed by 5 bases and J by 4 bases, 5 bases remained unmatched. Germline V gene data show CDR1 as SGHVS and CDR2 as FNYEAQ. The CDR3 totals 14 residues. The CDR3 nucleotides read TGTGCCAGCAGCCCAGGGACTAGCGAGTACGAGCAGTACTTC. Its protein product is CASSPGTSEYEQYF. The full variable domain, its missing parts supplied by reference TRBV7-6 and TRBJ2-7, is GAGVSQSPRYKVTKRGQDVALRCDPISGHVSLYWYRQALGQGPEFLTYFNYEAQQDKSGLPNDRFSAERPEGSISTLTIQRTEQRDSAMYRCASSPGTSEYEQYFGPGTRLTVT.

The rearrangement links TRBV9 to TRBJ2-4; D uncertain. The germline V and J ends were trimmed by 3 bases and 5 bases, with 9 bases remaining between them. The CDR3 length is 13 residues. Germline CDR1 is SGDLS and CDR2 is YYNGEE. The CDR3 nucleotides are TGTGCCAGCAGCGCCCCAACCGAAAACATTCAGTACTTC. Its protein is CASSAPTENIQYF.

This chain joins TRBV13 and TRBJ2-7, with 11 positions matching TRBD2. Germline CDR1 PRHDT, CDR2 FYEKMQ (reference sequence). This CDR3 is built from 15 residues. After removal of 5 bases from V and 2 bases from J, the junction contained 5 bases not matched to a gene. The CDR3 DNA sequence: TGTGCCAGCAGCGGCGGGACTAGCGGTACCTACGAGCAGTACTTC. This sequence encodes CASSGGTSGTYEQYF. The full variable domain, with the rest looked up from reference TRBV13 and TRBJ2-7, is AAGVIQSPRHLIKEKRETATLKCYPIPRHDTVYWYQQGPGQDPQFLISFYEKMQSDKGSIPDRFSAQQFSDYHSELNMSSLELGDSALYFCASSGGTSGTYEQYFGPGTRLTVT.

The chain recombines TRBV5-1 with TRBJ2-7; weak D call: TRBD2 (6 bases). V lost 0 bases, J lost 3 bases, and 10 bases lay in between. There are 14 residues in the CDR3. Germline V gene lookup returns CDR1 SGHRS and CDR2 YFSETQ. The CDR3 DNA is TGCGCCAGCAGCTTGGGTCGGGGGTTCTACGAGCAGTACTTC. Amino acids: CASSLGRGFYEQYF.

The V gene is TRBV11-2, the J gene TRBJ2-1, with 9 bases identical to TRBD2. The CDR3 has 14 residues. V shed 3 bases and J 10 bases; nucleotides not matched to a gene: 7. CDR1 is SGHAT, CDR2 FQNNGV, per germline. The CDR3 region has the DNA TGTGCCAGCAGCTTCGGAGCGGGAGGAGAGGAGCAGTTCTTC. It translates to CASSFGAGGEEQFF.

DNA for the CDR3: TGTGCCAGCAGCTTAGGGGTGGGAGTATGGACAGATACGCAGTATTTT. Translated, it gives CASSLGVGVWTDTQYF. The chain combines TRBV7-6 with TRBJ2-3; D possibly corresponds to TRBD2 (5 bases). CDR3 length equals 16 residues. CDR1 is SGHVS, CDR2 FNYEAQ, per germline. Deletions cut 1 base from V and 3 bases from J, with 14 bases between.

The chain carries TRBV29-1 and TRBJ2-1, with 11 bases that match TRBD2. This CDR3 has 14 amino acids. Trimming at V came to 8 bases and at J to 4 bases, leaving 7 bases not matched to a gene. CDR1 and CDR2 (germline): SQVTM, ANQGSEA. CDR3 sequence: CSMIGTSGYNEQFF. The CDR3 DNA is TGCAGCATGATCGGGACTAGCGGTTACAATGAGCAGTTCTTC.

This chain links TRBV27 with TRBJ2-7, with 12 bases matching TRBD2. The germline CDR1 and CDR2 sequences are MNHEY and SMNVEV (reference sequence). Trimming at V came to 5 bases and at J to 6 bases, leaving 5 bases not matched to a gene. CDR3 length equals 14 residues. CDR3 residues: CASSVGLAGSEQYF. The CDR3 nucleotides are TGTGCCAGCAGTGTCGGACTAGCGGGATCCGAGCAGTACTTC.

The chain recombines TRBV27 with TRBJ2-7; 9 bases agree with TRBD1. The junction had 10 bases not matched to a gene; V was cut back by 3 bases and J by 7 bases. Germline CDR1 is MNHEY and CDR2 is SMNVEV (reference sequence). The CDR3 contains 15 residues. The CDR3 DNA sequence: TGTGCCAGCAGTTTGAACGGGGACAGGGTTTATGAGCAGTACTTC. It yields the protein CASSLNGDRVYEQYF.

The J gene is TRBJ2-4, the V gene TRBV20-1, with D tentatively TRBD2 (6 bases). This CDR3 is 14 amino acids long. The germline V gene has CDR1 DFQATT and CDR2 SNEGSKA (reference sequence). With 1 base removed from V and 7 bases from J, the gap between germline ends came to 14 bases. The CDR3 protein is CSARVLGGGNIQYF. The CDR3 DNA reads as TGCAGTGCTAGAGTTCTGGGAGGCGGCAACATTCAGTACTTC.

In this sample, this clonotype turned up once. This chain joins TRBV6-5 and TRBJ1-3; 10 bases agree with TRBD1. The CDR3 loop spans 17 amino acids. V shed 5 bases and J 4 bases; nucleotides not matched to a gene: 11. Germline assignment: CDR1 MNHEY and CDR2 SVGAGI. This chain's CDR3 is CASSNPLDRGHGNTIYF. For the CDR3, the DNA is TGTGCCAGCAGTAACCCTCTCGACAGGGGGCACGGAAACACCATATATTTT.